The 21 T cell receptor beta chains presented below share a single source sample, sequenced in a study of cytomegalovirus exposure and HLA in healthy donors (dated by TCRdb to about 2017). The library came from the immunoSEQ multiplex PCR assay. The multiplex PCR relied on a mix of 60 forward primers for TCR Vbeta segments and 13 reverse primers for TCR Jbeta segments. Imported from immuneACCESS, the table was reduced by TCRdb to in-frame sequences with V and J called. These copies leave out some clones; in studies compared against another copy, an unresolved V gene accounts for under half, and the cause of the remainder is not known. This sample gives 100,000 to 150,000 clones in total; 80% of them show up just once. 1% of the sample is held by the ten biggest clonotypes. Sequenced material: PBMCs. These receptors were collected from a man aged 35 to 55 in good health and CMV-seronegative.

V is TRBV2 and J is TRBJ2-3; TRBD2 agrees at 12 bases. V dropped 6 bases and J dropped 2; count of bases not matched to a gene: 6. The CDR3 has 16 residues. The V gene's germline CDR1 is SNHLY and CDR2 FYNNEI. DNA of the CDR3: TGTGCCAGCAGCGCAGGACTAGCGGGGCCCACAGATACGCAGTATTTT. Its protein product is CASSAGLAGPTDTQYF.

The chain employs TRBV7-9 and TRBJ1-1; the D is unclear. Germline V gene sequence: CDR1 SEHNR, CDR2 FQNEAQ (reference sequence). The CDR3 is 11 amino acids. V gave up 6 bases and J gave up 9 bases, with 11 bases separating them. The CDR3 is CASSNSIKAFF. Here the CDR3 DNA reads TGTGCCAGCAGTAACAGCATCAAAGCTTTCTTT.

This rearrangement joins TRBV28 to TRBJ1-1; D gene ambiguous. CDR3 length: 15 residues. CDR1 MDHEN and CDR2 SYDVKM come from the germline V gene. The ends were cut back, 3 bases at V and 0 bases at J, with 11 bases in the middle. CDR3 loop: CASSFVGTMNTEAFF. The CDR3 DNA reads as TGTGCCAGCAGTTTTGTTGGCACGATGAACACTGAAGCTTTCTTT.

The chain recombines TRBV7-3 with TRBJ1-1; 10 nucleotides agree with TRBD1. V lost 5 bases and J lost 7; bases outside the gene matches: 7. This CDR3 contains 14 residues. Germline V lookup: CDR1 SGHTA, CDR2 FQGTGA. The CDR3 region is CASSPGTGDGEAFF. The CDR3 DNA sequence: TGTGCCAGCAGCCCCGGGACAGGGGATGGTGAAGCTTTCTTT. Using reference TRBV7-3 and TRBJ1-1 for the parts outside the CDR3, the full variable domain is GAGVSQTPSNKVTEKGKYVELRCDPISGHTALYWYRQSLGQGPEFLIYFQGTGAADDSGLPNDRFFAVRPEGSVSTLKIQRTERGDSAVYLCASSPGTGDGEAFFGQGTRLTVV.

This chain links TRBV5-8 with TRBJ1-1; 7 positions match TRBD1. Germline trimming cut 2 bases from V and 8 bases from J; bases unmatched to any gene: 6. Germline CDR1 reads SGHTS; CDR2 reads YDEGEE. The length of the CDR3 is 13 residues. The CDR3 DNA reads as TGTGCCAGCAGCTTAAACAGGGGCACGGAAGCTTTCTTT. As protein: CASSLNRGTEAFF.

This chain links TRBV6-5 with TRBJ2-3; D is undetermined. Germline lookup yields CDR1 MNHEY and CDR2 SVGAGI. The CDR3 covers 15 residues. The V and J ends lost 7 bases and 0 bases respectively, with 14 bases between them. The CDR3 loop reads CASKTSLGSTDTQYF. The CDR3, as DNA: TGTGCCAGCAAGACTTCCCTGGGTAGCACAGATACGCAGTATTTT.

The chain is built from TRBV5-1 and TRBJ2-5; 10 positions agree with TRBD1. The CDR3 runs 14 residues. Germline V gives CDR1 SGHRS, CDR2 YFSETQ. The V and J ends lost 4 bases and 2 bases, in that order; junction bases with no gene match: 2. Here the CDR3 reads CASSRGQGQETQYF. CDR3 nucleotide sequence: TGCGCCAGCAGCCGGGGACAGGGGCAAGAGACCCAGTACTTC.

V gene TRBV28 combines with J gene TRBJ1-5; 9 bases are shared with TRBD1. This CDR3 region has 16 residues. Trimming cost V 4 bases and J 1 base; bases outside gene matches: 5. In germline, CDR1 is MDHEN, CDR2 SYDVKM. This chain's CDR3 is CASSSSGTGSNQPQHF. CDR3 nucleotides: TGTGCCAGCAGTTCCTCCGGGACAGGGAGCAATCAGCCCCAGCATTTT.

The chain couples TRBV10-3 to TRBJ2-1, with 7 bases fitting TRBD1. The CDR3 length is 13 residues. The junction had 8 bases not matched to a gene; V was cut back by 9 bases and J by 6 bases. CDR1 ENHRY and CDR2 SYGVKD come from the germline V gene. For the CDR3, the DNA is TGTGCCATTACCCGGGACAGTTTCAATGAGCAGTTCTTC. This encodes CAITRDSFNEQFF.

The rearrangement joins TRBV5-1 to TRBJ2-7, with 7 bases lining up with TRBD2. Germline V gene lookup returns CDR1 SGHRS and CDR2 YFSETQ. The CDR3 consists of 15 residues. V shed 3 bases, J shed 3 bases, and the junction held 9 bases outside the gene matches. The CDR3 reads CASSSGGSGSYEQYF. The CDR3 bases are TGCGCCAGCAGCTCCGGGGGGTCAGGGAGCTACGAGCAGTACTTC.

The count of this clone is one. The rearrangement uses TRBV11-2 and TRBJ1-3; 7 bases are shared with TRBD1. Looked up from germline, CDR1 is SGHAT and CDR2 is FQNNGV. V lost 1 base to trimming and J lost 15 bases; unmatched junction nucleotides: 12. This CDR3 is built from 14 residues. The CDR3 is CASSLAGQPGSRYF. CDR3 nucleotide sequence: TGTGCCAGCAGCTTAGCGGGACAGCCCGGGTCGAGATATTTT.

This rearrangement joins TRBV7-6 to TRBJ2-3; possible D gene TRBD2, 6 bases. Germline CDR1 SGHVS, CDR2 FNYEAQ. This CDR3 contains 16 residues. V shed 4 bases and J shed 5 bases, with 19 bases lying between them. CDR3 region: CASSSRDFGGEDTQYF. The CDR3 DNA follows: TGTGCCAGCAGCTCCCGGGACTTTGGAGGTGAAGATACGCAGTATTTT.

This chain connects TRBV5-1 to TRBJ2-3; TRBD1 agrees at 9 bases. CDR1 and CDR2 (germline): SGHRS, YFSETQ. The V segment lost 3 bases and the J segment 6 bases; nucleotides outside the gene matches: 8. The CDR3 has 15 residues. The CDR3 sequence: CASSSTGGKTDTQYF. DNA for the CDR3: TGCGCCAGCAGCTCTACAGGGGGCAAGACGGATACGCAGTATTTT.

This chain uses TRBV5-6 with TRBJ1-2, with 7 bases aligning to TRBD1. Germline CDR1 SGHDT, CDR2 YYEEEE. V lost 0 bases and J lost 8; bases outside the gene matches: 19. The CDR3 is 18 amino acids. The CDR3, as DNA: TGTGCCAGCAGCTTGGGGGGTAGAGGGGGCCCCGAATGGGGCGGCTACACCTTC. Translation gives CASSLGGRGGPEWGGYTF.

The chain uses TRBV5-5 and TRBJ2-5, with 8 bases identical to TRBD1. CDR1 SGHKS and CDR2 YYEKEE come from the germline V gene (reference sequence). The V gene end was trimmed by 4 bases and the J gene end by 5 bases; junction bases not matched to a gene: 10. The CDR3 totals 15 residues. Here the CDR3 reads CASSGLDGQGETQYF. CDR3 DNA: TGTGCCAGCAGCGGCTTAGATGGACAGGGTGAGACCCAGTACTTC.

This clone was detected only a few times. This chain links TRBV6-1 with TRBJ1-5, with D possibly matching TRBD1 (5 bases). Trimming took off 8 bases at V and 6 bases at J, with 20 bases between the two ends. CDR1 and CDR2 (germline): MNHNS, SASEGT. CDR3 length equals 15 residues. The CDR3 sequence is CASRPAGGQGQPQHF. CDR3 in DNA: TGTGCCAGCCGCCCGGCGGGGGGTCAGGGTCAGCCCCAGCATTTT.

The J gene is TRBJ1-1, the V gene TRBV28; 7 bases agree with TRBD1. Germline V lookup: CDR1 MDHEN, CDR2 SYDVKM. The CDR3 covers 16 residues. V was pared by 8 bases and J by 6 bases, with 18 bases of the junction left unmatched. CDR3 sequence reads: CASGTGTAARWAEAFF. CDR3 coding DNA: TGTGCCAGCGGGACCGGGACAGCCGCCCGTTGGGCTGAAGCTTTCTTT.

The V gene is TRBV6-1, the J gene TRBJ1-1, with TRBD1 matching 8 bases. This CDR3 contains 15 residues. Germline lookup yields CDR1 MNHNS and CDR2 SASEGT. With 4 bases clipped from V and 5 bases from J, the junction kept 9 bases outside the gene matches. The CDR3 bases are TGTGCCAGCAGTGGAACAGGGGGAGGTTGGACTGAAGCTTTCTTT. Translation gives CASSGTGGGWTEAFF.

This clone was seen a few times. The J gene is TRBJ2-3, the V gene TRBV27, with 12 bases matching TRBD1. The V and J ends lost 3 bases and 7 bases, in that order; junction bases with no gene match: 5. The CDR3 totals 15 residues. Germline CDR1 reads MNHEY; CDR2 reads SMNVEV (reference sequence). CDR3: CASSFGDRGLHTQYF. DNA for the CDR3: TGTGCCAGCAGTTTTGGGGACAGGGGGCTCCATACGCAGTATTTT.

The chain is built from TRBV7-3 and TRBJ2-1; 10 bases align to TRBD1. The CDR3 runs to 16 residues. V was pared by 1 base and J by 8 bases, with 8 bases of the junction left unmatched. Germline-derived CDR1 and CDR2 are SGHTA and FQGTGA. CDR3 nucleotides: TGTGCCAGCAGCTTAAGTTCGACAGGGGGCTGGGATGAGCAGTTCTTC. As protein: CASSLSSTGGWDEQFF.

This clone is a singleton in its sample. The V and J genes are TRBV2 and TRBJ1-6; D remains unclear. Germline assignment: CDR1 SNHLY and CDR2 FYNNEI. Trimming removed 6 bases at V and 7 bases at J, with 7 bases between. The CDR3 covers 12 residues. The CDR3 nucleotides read TGTGCCAGCAGCCAGAACAATTCACCCCTCCACTTT. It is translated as CASSQNNSPLHF.